Each of the 12 T cell receptor beta chains below was sequenced from the same sample in a study of control samples from healthy donors and cancer patients. The repertoire was sequenced with immunoSEQ multiplex PCR; TCRdb's copy has only in-frame clones and lacks some. The data hold under 200,000 clones, with around 93% observed a single time. The specimen sequenced was blood. These TCRs come from a woman in her fifties or sixties in good health.

V and J are TRBV5-5 and TRBJ1-1; D not resolved. V was trimmed by 1 base and J by 0 bases, leaving 13 bases between them. Per the germline V gene, CDR1 is SGHKS and CDR2 is YYEKEE (reference sequence). The CDR3 covers 16 residues. This chain's CDR3 is CASSLRSGRMNTEAFF. Written as DNA, the CDR3 is TGTGCCAGCAGCTTGAGGTCAGGCAGGATGAACACTGAAGCTTTCTTT. The variable domain in full, completed from reference TRBV5-5 and TRBJ1-1, reads DAGVTQSPTHLIKTRGQQVTLRCSPISGHKSVSWYQQVLGQGPQFIFQYYEKEERGRGNFPDRFSARQFPNYSSELNVNALLLGDSALYLCASSLRSGRMNTEAFFGQGTRLTVV.

The chain carries TRBV6-5 and TRBJ1-1; D ambiguous. V shed 6 bases and J shed 10 bases, with 12 bases lying between them. The CDR3 covers 11 residues. In germline, CDR1 is MNHEY, CDR2 SVGAGI. This CDR3 reads CASRASYLAFF. The CDR3 DNA follows: TGTGCCAGCAGGGCCAGTTACCTAGCTTTCTTT.

The V and J genes are TRBV7-2 and TRBJ2-7; D gene ambiguous. The CDR3 covers 11 residues. Germline V gene lookup returns CDR1 SGHTA and CDR2 FQGNSA. Trimming removed 3 bases from V and 2 bases from J, with 2 bases in between. In nucleotides, the CDR3 is TGTGCCAGCAGCTTGACCTACGAGCAGTACTTC. Translation gives CASSLTYEQYF.

CDR3 residues: CASSQGRGYEQYF. The CDR3 DNA follows: TGTGCCAGCAGCCAAGGAAGGGGATACGAGCAGTACTTC. The genes are TRBV3-1 (or the pseudogene TRBV3-2) and TRBJ2-7, with a tentative D call TRBD1 (5 bases). Per germline, CDR1 LGHDT and CDR2 YNNKEL (reference sequence). This CDR3 comprises 13 residues. V lost 1 base and J 4 bases, leaving 8 bases between the germline ends.

This sequence joins TRBV20-1 and TRBJ1-6, with a weak D call TRBD1 (5 bases). Trimming took off 3 bases at V and 4 bases at J, with 10 bases between the two ends. CDR1 is DFQATT, CDR2 SNEGSKA, per germline (reference sequence). There are 14 residues in the CDR3. CDR3 region: CSASMSGYNSPLHF. CDR3 nucleotides: TGCAGTGCTAGTATGTCAGGGTATAATTCACCCCTCCACTTT.

The chain is built from TRBV5-6 and TRBJ1-2; D is perhaps TRBD1 (5 bases). This CDR3 has 13 amino acids. V was trimmed by 7 bases and J by 7 bases, leaving 17 bases between them. Germline V CDR1 and CDR2: SGHDT, YYEEEE. CDR3 loop: CASLLAGIGGYTF. The CDR3 DNA follows: TGTGCCAGCCTCTTAGCAGGGATCGGTGGCTACACCTTC.

This chain joins TRBV7-9 and TRBJ2-1; D remains ambiguous. Trimming stripped 5 bases from V and 7 bases from J, with 6 bases between. The length of the CDR3 is 11 residues. Germline-derived CDR1 and CDR2 are SEHNR and FQNEAQ (reference sequence). The CDR3 loop reads CASSQINEQFF. DNA for the CDR3: TGTGCCAGCAGCCAAATTAATGAGCAGTTCTTC.

The chain recombines TRBV28 with TRBJ1-2; no clear D gene. This CDR3 has 14 amino acids. Germline V gene data show CDR1 as MDHEN and CDR2 as SYDVKM. V lost 6 bases to trimming and J lost 3 bases, with 14 bases between them. The CDR3 loop reads CASRTLFRDYGYTF. For the CDR3, the DNA is TGTGCCAGCAGGACTTTGTTTCGGGACTATGGCTACACCTTC.

V and J are TRBV4-2 and TRBJ1-2, with 10 bases that match TRBD1. The germline V gene has CDR1 LGHNA and CDR2 YNFKEQ. V was clipped by 5 bases and J by 6 bases; unmatched bases: 6. The CDR3 has 14 amino acids. CDR3 nucleotide sequence: TGTGCCAGCAGCAACACCGGGACAGGGGATGGCTACACCTTC. Protein sequence: CASSNTGTGDGYTF.

This clone has a single count. The J gene is TRBJ1-4, the V gene TRBV19, with TRBD1 as a possible D gene (5 bases). Germline values: CDR1 LNHDA, CDR2 SQIVND (reference sequence). V was cut by 9 bases and J by 6 bases, with 17 bases left in between. This CDR3 contains 14 residues. In DNA form, the CDR3 reads TGTGCCAGCCGCCGGGGGAACATTCATGAAAAACTGTTTTTT. It specifies CASRRGNIHEKLFF.

The chain couples TRBV3-1 (or the pseudogene TRBV3-2) to TRBJ1-1; a possible D gene is TRBD1 (6 bases). This CDR3 is built from 15 residues. Germline CDR1 and CDR2: LGHDT and YNNKEL (reference sequence). Trimming pared 0 bases from V and 4 bases from J, leaving 12 bases between. The CDR3 DNA follows: TGTGCCAGCAGCCAAGAAAGTACAGGGACCACTGAAGCTTTCTTT. Amino acids: CASSQESTGTTEAFF.

The rearrangement joins TRBV2 to TRBJ1-2; 10 bases fit TRBD1. Germline values: CDR1 SNHLY, CDR2 FYNNEI. The CDR3 is made up of 15 amino acids. Unmatched junction bases numbered 4, after V lost 5 bases and J lost 1 base. Written as DNA, the CDR3 is TGTGCCAGCAGTCTCGGACAGGGGGGTAACTATGGCTACACCTTC. Its protein is CASSLGQGGNYGYTF.